The T cell receptor (beta chain) under discussion was sequenced for a study of T cells after posttransplantation cyclophosphamide. Regarding the study as a whole: Donor CD8+ memory clones often dominated recipient blood repertoires at later times. Recipient CMV seropositivity and CMV reactivation strongly tracked TRB clonality. Skin or GI-infiltrating T cells shared few TRB sequences with blood.

Assay used: immunoSEQ multiplex PCR; TCRdb lists only in-frame clones, some missing. The sample has about 21,000 clones; about 86% are singletons. Points on this clone: The antigen is unknown.

Control samples came 1 year after myeloablative marrow transplants with methotrexate plus calcineurin inhibitor. The CDR3 is 14 amino acids. V gave up 5 bases and J gave up 4 bases, with 12 bases separating them. The germline V gene has CDR1 PRHDT and CDR2 FYEKMQ (reference sequence). Specimen: PBMCs, collected 362 days after allogeneic stem cell transplant with calcineurin inhibitor and methotrexate. This TCR derives from a female patient in her 30s who received an allogeneic stem cell transplant from an unrelated donor, was CMV-positive, and had acute and chronic GVHD. A subset of T cells may come from the graft donor. The gene calls are TRBV13 and TRBJ2-1; D remains ambiguous. This CDR3 is CASSPRLDYNEQFF. The CDR3 DNA is TGTGCCAGCAGCCCCAGACTGGATTACAATGAGCAGTTCTTC.